This T cell receptor (beta chain) is drawn from a study of beta chain features in type 1 diabetes. About this clone: The antigen is not known. This same CDR3 is encoded by further DNA sequences in the sample.

Expressed TCRB transcripts were sequenced because the isolated RNA had all been reverse transcribed beforehand. Data came from immunoSEQ multiplex PCR; TCRdb stores just in-frame clones and leaves some out. The sample lists roughly 220,000 clones, 15% to 20% occurring once. Study-level points and caveats: Among all four CD4+ subsets, Type 1 diabetes patients had TCRB CDR3s that were moderately but significantly shorter.

Germline V CDR1 and CDR2: SQVTM, ANQGSEA. This CDR3 comprises 12 residues. Trimming removed 7 bases from V and 5 bases from J; junction bases left unmatched: 2. The receptor was derived from a man aged 25 to 40 with type 1 diabetes. What was sequenced was naive CD4+ T cells from blood. This chain uses TRBV29-1 with TRBJ1-5, with TRBD1 identical over 10 bases. This chain's CDR3 is CSAGTGDQPQHF. The CDR3 DNA reads TGCAGCGCAGGGACAGGGGATCAGCCCCAGCATTTT.